This record concerns one T cell receptor beta chain sequence. The antigen is unknown. Sequencing relied on immunoSEQ assay v3.0, run at survey level. The method was immunoSEQ multiplex PCR; TCRdb's version includes in-frame clones alone and lacks a portion of them. The profile shows approximately 20,000 clones, just under 85% of them singletons. These data originate in a study of long-term antiretroviral therapy in people with HIV. Study findings and constraints: Diversity rose after ART but stayed below transplant donor controls. Across all time points, the repertoire was dominated by clones that expanded before ART.

The CDR3 is made up of 13 amino acids. Per germline, CDR1 SGHAT and CDR2 FQNNGV. V dropped 4 bases and J dropped 7 bases, with 11 bases sitting between them. This rearrangement joins TRBV11-2 to TRBJ1-5; the D gene is possibly TRBD1 (5 bases). The source of this sequence is a young man with HIV. The sample consisted of unsorted PBMCs, taken around 4 years after starting antiretroviral therapy. In nucleotides, the CDR3 is TGTGCCAGCAGCTGGAACCGACAGCAGCCCCAGCATTTT. It encodes CASSWNRQQPQHF.